This TCR beta chain was sequenced for a study of regulatory T cells in long-lasting Graves disease. CDR1 and CDR2 from the germline V gene are SQVTM and ANQGSEA. The CDR3 runs to 14 residues. V lost 1 base to trimming and J lost 4 bases, with 13 bases between them. Relying on iRepertoire HTBI primers and Arm-PCR of CDR3 regions, the team built TCR beta libraries. Per the original methods: Taken together, the samples had around 66 TRBV and 13 to 15 TRBJ segments identified. Using its own MiXCR run on the multiplex PCR reads, TCRdb lists one record per CDR3 protein. The V and J calls were determined by TCRdb, not by the authors. Among about 400,000 distinct CDR3 sequences listed, less than 25% were seen once. Time point indicated: persistent/refractory GD, antithyroid drugs over 5 years with positive TRAb. RNA isolated from PBMCs was used to make the TCR library. This clonotype was observed many times.

The sequenced sample was peripheral blood mononuclear cells (PBMCs), obtained when the disease was refractory, from a patient treated with antithyroid drugs. The receptor's source is a female donor with Graves disease. The chain joins TRBV29-1 to TRBJ1-2; D might be TRBD1 (5 bases). CDR3 sequence: CSVEGPGWVYGYTF. In DNA, the CDR3 is TGCAGCGTTGAAGGACCAGGGTGGGTCTATGGCTACACCTTC.